This TCR beta chain was observed in a study of T cell repertoires in cytomegalovirus infection. V was cut by 5 bases and J by 5 bases, with 21 bases left in between. The germline gives CDR1 LNHDA, CDR2 SQIVND (reference sequence). The CDR3 consists of 16 residues. TCRdb used MiXCR to reprocess the reads, holding one entry per CDR3 protein. The table records about 68,000 distinct CDR3 sequences, 20% to 25% of them present only once. Study outcomes and limitations: Clonotypes of TCR beta that were HLA-C-restricted and CMV-specific dominated the ex vivo response. Cumulative frequency (of public TCR beta family members) identified carriers of CMV plus the relevant HLA.

This clonotype turned up a few times. Its antigen remains unknown. This chain joins TRBV19 and TRBJ1-2; D gene uncertain. This receptor was obtained from a human donor in good health (CMV status not recorded). Some clones in this sample may be carry-over from other donors' samples. The sequenced sample was PBMCs, sequenced either directly or after in vitro stimulation (not recorded which). The CDR3 sequence is CASSAFLRRETYGYTF. DNA of the CDR3: TGTGCCAGTAGTGCGTTTTTGCGACGGGAAACATATGGCTACACCTTC.